The 6 T cell receptor beta chains below come from one sample, sequenced in a study of T-cell reconstitution after alpha-beta-depleted transplantation in children. Unique molecular identifiers were used in preparing the TCRbeta library. TCRdb called the PCR reads again in MiXCR, with one record for every CDR3 protein. The repertoire holds roughly 500,000 distinct CDR3 sequences, with roughly an eighth as singletons. The sample here was PBMCs from the stem cell graft donor, taken from the stem cell graft. Receptors originate from a human donor who donated a stem cell graft to a child with combined immunodeficiency.

This rearrangement joins TRBV11-2 to TRBJ2-3; unclear D gene. This CDR3 has 15 residues. The V and J ends lost 1 base and 1 base respectively, with 9 bases between them. Germline CDR1 is SGHAT and CDR2 is FQNNGV. CDR3 in DNA: TGTGCCAGCAGCTTAGCCACGTTGGGCACAGATACGCAGTATTTT. It encodes CASSLATLGTDTQYF.

This sequence joins TRBV6-5 and TRBJ2-7; the D gene could be TRBD1 or TRBD2 (5 bases each). Germline assignment: CDR1 MNHEY and CDR2 SVGAGI. CDR3 length: 15 amino acids. The V end lost 1 base, the J end lost 5 bases, and 15 bases lay between the germline ends. For the CDR3, the DNA is TGTGCCAGCAGTTACTTCTCGGGGCCCCAGAACGAGCAGTACTTC. This sequence encodes CASSYFSGPQNEQYF.

This clonotype was recorded a few times. The chain recombines TRBV20-1 with TRBJ1-4; no clear D. CDR1 is DFQATT and CDR2 is SNEGSKA in the germline V gene (reference sequence). The length of the CDR3 is 11 residues. Trimming cost V 4 bases and J 8 bases, with 8 bases left between them. This CDR3 reads CSATPTEKLFF. DNA for the CDR3: TGCAGTGCTACTCCCACAGAAAAACTGTTTTTT.

The chain carries TRBV30 and TRBJ2-3; the D gene is possibly TRBD1 (5 bases). CDR1 is GTSNPN, CDR2 SVGIG, per germline (reference sequence). Trimming left V 3 bases short and J 11 bases short, with 15 bases between. This CDR3 region has 12 residues. The CDR3 DNA follows: TGTGCCTGGAGCTTGGGGCAGGGCGGGCAGTATTTT. Translation: CAWSLGQGGQYF. Supplemented by reference TRBV30 and TRBJ2-3, the full variable domain reads SQTIHQWPATLVQPVGSPLSLECTVEGTSNPNLYWYRQAAGRGLQLLFYSVGIGQISSEVPQNLSASRPQDRQFILSSKKLLLSDSGFYLCAWSLGQGGQYFGPGTRLTVL.

This clonotype was observed at least ten times. The chain links TRBV11-2 to TRBJ2-4; tentatively, D is TRBD1 (6 bases). Germline lookup yields CDR1 SGHAT and CDR2 FQNNGV. The CDR3 is 12 amino acids. V lost 6 bases to trimming and J lost 8 bases, with 11 bases between them. This CDR3 reads CASRSPGDIQYF. In DNA, the CDR3 is TGTGCCAGCAGAAGTCCAGGGGACATTCAGTACTTC.

In this sample, this clonotype turned up a few times. The chain recombines TRBV4-3 with TRBJ2-1, with D tentatively TRBD2 (6 bases). Trimming took 0 bases from V and 4 from J, leaving 10 bases between them. The germline gives CDR1 LGHNA, CDR2 YSLEER. The length of the CDR3 is 15 residues. In DNA form, the CDR3 reads TGCGCCAGCAGCCAAGACGGGACTTTTTACAATGAGCAGTTCTTC. Its translation is CASSQDGTFYNEQFF.